These T cell receptor beta chains were read from a single sample in a study of cytomegalovirus exposure and HLA in healthy donors. TCRdb's copy holds only in-frame clones and misses some; the assay was immunoSEQ multiplex PCR. The table lists some 140,000 clones, approximately 87% of them singletons. The sequencing sample was made of PBMCs. These receptors came from a young woman in good health and CMV-seronegative. The CDR3 runs from the conserved cysteine through the conserved F or W. Each record gives: V gene, D gene, clone size, J gene, CDR3 protein, CDR3 DNA. D genes are given only for firm matches. The size of a clone is reported for some rows only, either as once, few or many, or as a class for expanded clones.

v_call: TRBV6-6
d_call: -
clone_size: few
j_call: TRBJ2-7
cdr3_aa: CASSSGEAYEQYF
cdr3_nt: TGTGCCAGCAGTTCCGGGGAGGCCTACGAGCAGTACTTC

v_call: TRBV27
d_call: TRBD2
clone_size: -
j_call: TRBJ2-1
cdr3_aa: CATGDSGTDYNEQFF
cdr3_nt: TGTGCCACAGGGGATAGCGGGACCGACTACAATGAGCAGTTCTTC

v_call: TRBV18
d_call: TRBD1
clone_size: -
j_call: TRBJ1-1
cdr3_aa: CASSNRGRDTEAFF
cdr3_nt: TGTGCCAGCTCAAACAGGGGGCGGGACACTGAAGCTTTCTTT

v_call: TRBV25-1
d_call: TRBD2
clone_size: -
j_call: TRBJ2-1
cdr3_aa: CASSAGGLGNNEQFF
cdr3_nt: TGTGCCAGCAGTGCGGGGGGGCTTGGGAACAATGAGCAGTTCTTC

v_call: TRBV30
d_call: -
clone_size: -
j_call: TRBJ1-5
cdr3_aa: CAWSQGPGSNQPQHF
cdr3_nt: TGTGCCTGGAGCCAGGGGCCAGGTAGCAATCAGCCCCAGCATTTT

v_call: TRBV23-1
d_call: TRBD1
clone_size: -
j_call: TRBJ1-5
cdr3_aa: CASTLTEGQLSNQPQHF
cdr3_nt: TGCGCCAGCACTCTTACTGAGGGACAGTTAAGCAATCAGCCCCAGCATTTT

v_call: TRBV11-2
d_call: -
clone_size: few
j_call: TRBJ1-2
cdr3_aa: CASSLTTNYGYTF
cdr3_nt: TGTGCCAGCAGCTTAACAACTAACTATGGCTACACCTTC

v_call: TRBV2
d_call: -
clone_size: few
j_call: TRBJ1-1
cdr3_aa: CASSEQGTEAFF
cdr3_nt: TGTGCCAGCAGTGAACAGGGAACTGAAGCTTTCTTT

v_call: TRBV27
d_call: -
clone_size: -
j_call: TRBJ1-5
cdr3_aa: CASSWGVDQPQHF
cdr3_nt: TGTGCCAGCAGTTGGGGGGTCGACCAGCCCCAGCATTTT

v_call: TRBV5-1
d_call: TRBD2
clone_size: -
j_call: TRBJ2-5
cdr3_aa: CASSLVVREYQETQYF
cdr3_nt: TGCGCCAGCAGCTTGGTTGTGCGGGAGTACCAAGAGACCCAGTACTTC

v_call: TRBV4-3
d_call: TRBD2
clone_size: -
j_call: TRBJ2-1
cdr3_aa: CASSQDWGEGFYEQFF
cdr3_nt: TGCGCCAGCAGCCAAGATTGGGGGGAGGGCTTCTATGAGCAGTTCTTC

v_call: TRBV5-1
d_call: TRBD2
clone_size: -
j_call: TRBJ2-7
cdr3_aa: CASSLDSGGSEQYF
cdr3_nt: TGCGCCAGCAGCTTGGATTCGGGGGGAAGCGAGCAGTACTTC

v_call: TRBV4-1
d_call: -
clone_size: -
j_call: TRBJ2-2
cdr3_aa: CASSQNLGRTRNTGELFF
cdr3_nt: TGCGCCAGCAGCCAAAACCTAGGCCGGACAAGGAACACCGGGGAGCTGTTTTTT

v_call: TRBV6-5
d_call: TRBD1
clone_size: -
j_call: TRBJ2-5
cdr3_aa: CASSRGTGGETQYF
cdr3_nt: TGTGCCAGCAGTAGGGGGACAGGGGGCGAGACCCAGTACTTC

v_call: TRBV9
d_call: -
clone_size: -
j_call: TRBJ2-3
cdr3_aa: CASSVRGFVTDTQYF
cdr3_nt: TGTGCCAGCAGCGTACGAGGGTTCGTCACAGATACGCAGTATTTT

v_call: TRBV6-6
d_call: TRBD1
clone_size: few
j_call: TRBJ1-1
cdr3_aa: CASSSRQGNVNTEAFF
cdr3_nt: TGTGCCAGCAGTTCCCGACAGGGGAATGTGAACACTGAAGCTTTCTTT

v_call: TRBV6-5
d_call: TRBD1
clone_size: -
j_call: TRBJ1-6
cdr3_aa: CASSSSTGGNSPLHF
cdr3_nt: TGTGCCAGCAGTTCCTCGACAGGGGGGAATTCACCCCTCCACTTT

v_call: TRBV5-1
d_call: -
clone_size: -
j_call: TRBJ2-5
cdr3_aa: CASSFGGETQYF
cdr3_nt: TGCGCCAGCAGCTTCGGAGGAGAGACCCAGTACTTC

v_call: TRBV28
d_call: TRBD1
clone_size: -
j_call: TRBJ2-1
cdr3_aa: CASSYYGTGTYNEQFF
cdr3_nt: TGTGCCAGCAGTTATTACGGGACAGGGACCTACAATGAGCAGTTCTTC

v_call: TRBV5-1
d_call: -
clone_size: -
j_call: TRBJ2-5
cdr3_aa: CASSLTGAGHQETQYF
cdr3_nt: TGCGCCAGCAGCTTGACGGGAGCGGGCCACCAAGAGACCCAGTACTTC

v_call: TRBV11-1
d_call: TRBD1
clone_size: -
j_call: TRBJ2-7
cdr3_aa: CASSLTGPPYEQYF
cdr3_nt: TGTGCCAGCAGCCTGACAGGGCCCCCCTACGAGCAGTACTTC

v_call: TRBV18
d_call: -
clone_size: -
j_call: TRBJ1-1
cdr3_aa: CASSPVTGMNTEAFF
cdr3_nt: TGTGCCAGCTCACCAGTCACAGGCATGAACACTGAAGCTTTCTTT

v_call: TRBV5-5
d_call: -
clone_size: once
j_call: TRBJ2-6
cdr3_aa: CASSLQGSGANVLTF
cdr3_nt: TGTGCCAGCAGCTTACAGGGTTCTGGGGCCAACGTCCTGACTTTC

v_call: TRBV18
d_call: -
clone_size: -
j_call: TRBJ2-3
cdr3_aa: CASSPPSTDTQYF
cdr3_nt: TGTGCCAGCTCACCACCGTCCACAGACACGCAGTATTTT

v_call: TRBV9
d_call: TRBD2
clone_size: -
j_call: TRBJ2-7
cdr3_aa: CASSVGLAGGGNEQYF
cdr3_nt: TGTGCCAGCAGCGTAGGGTTAGCGGGCGGGGGAAACGAGCAGTACTTC

v_call: TRBV9
d_call: -
clone_size: -
j_call: TRBJ2-7
cdr3_aa: CASSAHTGTYEQYF
cdr3_nt: TGTGCCAGCAGCGCTCATACAGGGACCTACGAGCAGTACTTC

v_call: TRBV30
d_call: -
clone_size: once
j_call: TRBJ2-3
cdr3_aa: CAWSTQGTQYF
cdr3_nt: TGTGCCTGGTCTACACAGGGTACGCAGTATTTT

v_call: TRBV6-6
d_call: TRBD1
clone_size: -
j_call: TRBJ1-2
cdr3_aa: CASSYDGTVGYGYTF
cdr3_nt: TGTGCCAGCAGTTACGACGGGACAGTTGGGTATGGCTACACCTTC

v_call: TRBV18
d_call: -
clone_size: -
j_call: TRBJ2-2
cdr3_aa: CASSEVMLGDVDTGELFF
cdr3_nt: TGTGCCAGCTCTGAGGTTATGCTAGGAGACGTCGACACCGGGGAGCTGTTTTTT

v_call: TRBV5-1
d_call: TRBD2
clone_size: -
j_call: TRBJ2-3
cdr3_aa: CASNPSGSHTDTQYF
cdr3_nt: TGCGCCAGCAACCCCAGCGGGAGCCACACAGATACGCAGTATTTT

v_call: TRBV5-1
d_call: TRBD1
clone_size: -
j_call: TRBJ2-5
cdr3_aa: CASSWTGGETQYF
cdr3_nt: TGCGCCAGCAGCTGGACAGGGGGAGAGACCCAGTACTTC

v_call: TRBV7-2
d_call: TRBD1
clone_size: -
j_call: TRBJ2-5
cdr3_aa: CASSLDRGLETQYF
cdr3_nt: TGTGCCAGCAGCTTAGACAGGGGCTTGGAGACCCAGTACTTC

v_call: TRBV19
d_call: -
clone_size: -
j_call: TRBJ2-6
cdr3_aa: CASSIQAYDSGANVLTF
cdr3_nt: TGTGCCAGTAGTATACAGGCCTACGACTCTGGGGCCAACGTCCTGACTTTC

v_call: TRBV28
d_call: -
clone_size: -
j_call: TRBJ2-5
cdr3_aa: CASSFGEYQETQYF
cdr3_nt: TGTGCCAGCAGTTTTGGGGAGTACCAAGAGACCCAGTACTTC

v_call: TRBV5-4
d_call: TRBD1
clone_size: -
j_call: TRBJ2-2
cdr3_aa: CASSPRTGAGGELFF
cdr3_nt: TGTGCCAGCAGCCCGCGGACAGGGGCGGGCGGGGAGCTGTTTTTT

v_call: TRBV6-6
d_call: TRBD1
clone_size: -
j_call: TRBJ2-7
cdr3_aa: CASSQVTGFNYEQYF
cdr3_nt: TGTGCCAGCAGTCAGGTGACAGGGTTCAACTACGAGCAGTACTTC

v_call: TRBV30
d_call: -
clone_size: -
j_call: TRBJ1-1
cdr3_aa: CAWALNPGDTEAFF
cdr3_nt: TGTGCCTGGGCCCTTAACCCGGGGGACACTGAAGCTTTCTTT

v_call: TRBV28
d_call: TRBD2
clone_size: -
j_call: TRBJ2-3
cdr3_aa: CASRLAGASSTDTQYF
cdr3_nt: TGTGCCAGCAGGCTAGCGGGTGCCTCTAGCACAGATACGCAGTATTTT

v_call: TRBV28
d_call: -
clone_size: -
j_call: TRBJ2-4
cdr3_aa: CASSSITPTASRNIQYF
cdr3_nt: TGTGCCAGCAGCTCCATTACCCCAACCGCTTCCAGGAACATTCAGTACTTC

v_call: TRBV19
d_call: -
clone_size: -
j_call: TRBJ2-1
cdr3_aa: CASSIEGQGRYNEQFF
cdr3_nt: TGTGCCAGTAGTATAGAAGGCCAGGGTCGATACAATGAGCAGTTCTTC

v_call: TRBV4-3
d_call: -
clone_size: -
j_call: TRBJ2-7
cdr3_aa: CASSRLTDSTRDEQYF
cdr3_nt: TGCGCCAGCAGCCGCCTCACCGACTCAACCCGGGACGAGCAGTACTTC

v_call: TRBV7-6
d_call: -
clone_size: -
j_call: TRBJ2-5
cdr3_aa: CASSLAEGGETQYF
cdr3_nt: TGTGCCAGCAGCTTAGCGGAGGGGGGGGAGACCCAGTACTTC

v_call: TRBV27
d_call: -
clone_size: -
j_call: TRBJ2-7
cdr3_aa: CASRSSLAGASYEQYF
cdr3_nt: TGTGCCAGCAGGTCTTCGTTGGCGGGGGCATCCTACGAGCAGTACTTC

v_call: TRBV7-2
d_call: TRBD1
clone_size: few
j_call: TRBJ2-3
cdr3_aa: CASSFRQGTQYF
cdr3_nt: TGTGCCAGCAGCTTCCGACAGGGAACGCAGTATTTT

v_call: TRBV28
d_call: TRBD2
clone_size: -
j_call: TRBJ2-7
cdr3_aa: CASSLIGGSDLAYEQYF
cdr3_nt: TGTGCCAGCAGTTTGATCGGCGGGAGCGACCTTGCCTACGAGCAGTACTTC

v_call: TRBV25-1
d_call: -
clone_size: -
j_call: TRBJ2-1
cdr3_aa: CASSAKLASDEQFF
cdr3_nt: TGTGCCAGCAGTGCAAAACTAGCTAGCGATGAGCAGTTCTTC

v_call: TRBV29-1
d_call: -
clone_size: -
j_call: TRBJ2-3
cdr3_aa: CSVEWHGTTEGDTQYF
cdr3_nt: TGCAGCGTTGAGTGGCACGGGACAACTGAAGGAGATACGCAGTATTTT

v_call: TRBV30
d_call: -
clone_size: -
j_call: TRBJ1-1
cdr3_aa: CAWTPGPPTEAFF
cdr3_nt: TGTGCCTGGACTCCGGGTCCCCCCACTGAAGCTTTCTTT

v_call: TRBV18
d_call: TRBD1
clone_size: once
j_call: TRBJ2-1
cdr3_aa: CASSPQTGVWQFF
cdr3_nt: TGTGCCAGCTCACCCCAAACAGGGGTATGGCAGTTCTTC